This TCR beta chain derives from a study of graft-versus-host responses after intestinal transplantation (dated by TCRdb to the early 2020s). With regard to the full study: The transplants that recipients received were multivisceral, liver-intestinal, or isolated intestinal. All recipients received anti-thymocyte globulin induction followed by maintenance tacrolimus and steroids for about three years. Bulk TCR-beta CDR3 sequencing was used to track graft-versus-host and host-versus-graft alloreactive T cell clones in the graft, circulation and bone marrow after intestinal transplantation. To identify alloreactive clones, pre-transplant mixed lymphocyte reaction products were sequenced and compared with unstimulated pre-transplant donor and recipient T cells. Of the 20 to 30 intestinal transplant recipients enrolled in the cohort, one of whom was a retransplant, a few patients without pretransplant specimens were excluded. Donor T cell macrochimerism was defined as a peak of at least 4% donor T cells among recipient peripheral blood mononuclear cells. Rather than going through the commercial service, samples from three later patients were sequenced in-house on an Illumina MiSeq and processed with MiXCR. Overall study outcomes, separate from this receptor: The conclusions were limited by the relatively low number and heterogeneity of the intestinal transplant patients. Early after transplant, peak levels of circulating GvH clones were found to be associated with declines in HvG clones. GvH clones were detected in recipient bone marrow, and some appeared earlier in ileal mucosa or blood, consistent with an intestinal mucosal origin. In the allografts of patients with donor T cell macrochimerism, GvH to HvG T cell clonal ratios were high.

The time point tag for this specimen amounts to: cells obtained before transplantation from donor or recipient. CD3+CD4+ and CD3+CD8+ populations were FACS-sorted from unstimulated pre-transplant donor and recipient cells taken from spleen or lymph nodes. Library prep was done by the immunoSEQ multiplex PCR assay. For most patients, genomic DNA was isolated with the Qiagen DNeasy Blood and Tissue Kit and sent frozen to Adaptive Biotechnologies for TCR sequencing. High-throughput TCR-beta CDR3 sequencing of genomic DNA from most patients was performed by Adaptive Biotechnologies. The authors processed their data as follows. TCR sequencing data were retrieved from Adaptive's ImmunoSEQ software for 18 patients, whereas a few other patients were processed with MiXCR and VDJtools. To correct CD4 versus CD8 sorting errors, any sequence found in both subsets at a frequency ratio below 5:1 was removed. CDR3 nucleotide sequences shared between donor and recipient were removed because their origin could not be assigned. To count as alloreactive, a clone needed at least 2-fold expansion over unstimulated cells and a minimum CFSE-low frequency of 0.002% (template counts) or 0.001% (read counts). Mappable clones were those detected in sequenced pre-transplant spleen, lymph node, or MLR CFSE-low populations of the donor or recipient. Cumulative frequency of alloreactive clones was calculated as a percentage of all sequences weighted by copy number. The table was pulled from immuneACCESS by TCRdb, which kept in-frame rearrangements only. Such tables lose some clones; where checked, under half of the loss comes from unresolved V genes, and the rest has no known cause. V, J and clone size are those of that table, while D and trimming were read from the DNA. The sample table holds about 100,000 clones, of which 87% were seen once. The ten largest clonotypes hold roughly 0.97% of the sample.

On this clone: Its antigen is unknown. Base qualities are not provided; no much larger clone lies one nucleotide away.

The origin of this receptor is a human donor who was the organ donor for an intestinal transplant. Source: unstimulated CD4+ T cells sorted from spleen or lymph node cells, taken before transplant.

The nucleotide sequence is given as TGTGCCAGCAGCTTCGTGGGAAGCCGAAACGGGGAGCTGTTTTTT. It codes for CASSFVGSRNGELFF. Rearrangement joined TRBV5-4 to TRBJ2-2; the D gene cannot be resolved reliably. Based on the germline V gene (reference sequence), the CDR1 and CDR2 sequences are SGHNT and YYREEE. The CDR3 numbers 15 residues from cysteine through phenylalanine. Only the CDR3 portion is preserved as DNA: 45 bases, with reading frame beginning at the first base. The V and J ends are trimmed by 2 bases and 7 bases, leaving 15 bases between them.